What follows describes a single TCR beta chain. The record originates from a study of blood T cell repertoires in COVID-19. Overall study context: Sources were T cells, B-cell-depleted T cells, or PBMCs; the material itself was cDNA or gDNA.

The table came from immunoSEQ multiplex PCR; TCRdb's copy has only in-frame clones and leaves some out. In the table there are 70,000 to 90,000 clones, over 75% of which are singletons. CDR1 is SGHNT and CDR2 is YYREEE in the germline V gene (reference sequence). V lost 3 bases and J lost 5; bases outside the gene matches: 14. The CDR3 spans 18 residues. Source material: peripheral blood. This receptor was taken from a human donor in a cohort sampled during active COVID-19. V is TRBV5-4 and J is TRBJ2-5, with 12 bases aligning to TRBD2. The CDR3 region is CASSSQLGATSGGETQYF. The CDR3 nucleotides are TGTGCCAGCAGCTCCCAGCTGGGAGCGACTAGCGGGGGCGAGACCCAGTACTTC.